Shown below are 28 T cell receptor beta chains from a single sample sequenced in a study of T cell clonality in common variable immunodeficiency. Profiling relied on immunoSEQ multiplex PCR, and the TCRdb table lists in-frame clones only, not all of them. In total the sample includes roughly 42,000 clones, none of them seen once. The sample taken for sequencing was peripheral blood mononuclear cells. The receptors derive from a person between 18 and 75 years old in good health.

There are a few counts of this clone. CDR3: CASSLIHTGEGRSNEQFF. The sequenced part of the CDR3 DNA is TGTGCCAGCAGCTTAATACATACGGGGGAAGGAAGGTCCAATGAG. This sequence joins TRBV7-3 and TRBJ2-1, with D tentatively TRBD2 (6 bases). The CDR3 extends 3 residues past the end of the read, so its final part is completed from the germline J gene. From germline, CDR1 is SGHTA and CDR2 FQGTGA. This CDR3 is 18 amino acids long. V was pared by 1 base and J by 6 bases, with 22 bases between.

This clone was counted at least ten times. The DNA read from the CDR3 is TGTGCCAGCAGCCGTCCGGGACAGGGGAGGAATGAG. Protein sequence: CASSRPGQGRNE. The CDR3 in full is CASSRPGQGRNEQFF. The chain joins TRBV7-9 to TRBJ2-1; 10 bases line up with TRBD1. With the read ending 3 residues before the CDR3 end, the germline J gene is used to fill in that end. Germline V gene sequence: CDR1 SEHNR, CDR2 FQNEAQ (reference sequence). The CDR3 has 15 amino acids. The V segment lost 5 bases and the J segment 7 bases; nucleotides outside the gene matches: 8.

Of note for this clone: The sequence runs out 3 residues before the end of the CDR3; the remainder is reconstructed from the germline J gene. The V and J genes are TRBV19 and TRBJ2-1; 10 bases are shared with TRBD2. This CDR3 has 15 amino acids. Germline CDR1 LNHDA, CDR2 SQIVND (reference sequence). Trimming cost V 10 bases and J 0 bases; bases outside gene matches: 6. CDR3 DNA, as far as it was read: TGTGCCACCCAGATAGCGGGAGGCTCCTACAATGAG. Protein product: CATQIAGGSYNE. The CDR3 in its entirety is CATQIAGGSYNEQFF.

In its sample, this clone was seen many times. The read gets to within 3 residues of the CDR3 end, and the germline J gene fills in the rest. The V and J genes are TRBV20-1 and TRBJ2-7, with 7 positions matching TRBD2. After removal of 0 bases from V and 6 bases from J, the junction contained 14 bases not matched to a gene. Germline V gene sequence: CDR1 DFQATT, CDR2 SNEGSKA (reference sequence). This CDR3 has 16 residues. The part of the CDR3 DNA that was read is TGCAGTGCTAGAGATTTGGCAAGCGGGGAATCGGTCGAG. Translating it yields CSARDLASGESVE. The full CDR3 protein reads CSARDLASGESVEQYF.

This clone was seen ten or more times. The covered CDR3 bases are TGTGCCAGCTCACCGTCGGGTAATGAAAAA. Translation: CASSPSGNEK. The whole CDR3 region reads CASSPSGNEKLFF. This rearrangement joins TRBV18 to TRBJ1-4; D uncertain. With the read ending 3 residues before the CDR3 end, the germline J gene is used to fill in that end. The CDR3 contains 13 residues. With 3 bases removed from V and 4 bases from J, the gap between germline ends came to 6 bases. The germline V gene encodes CDR1 KGHSH and CDR2 LQKENI.

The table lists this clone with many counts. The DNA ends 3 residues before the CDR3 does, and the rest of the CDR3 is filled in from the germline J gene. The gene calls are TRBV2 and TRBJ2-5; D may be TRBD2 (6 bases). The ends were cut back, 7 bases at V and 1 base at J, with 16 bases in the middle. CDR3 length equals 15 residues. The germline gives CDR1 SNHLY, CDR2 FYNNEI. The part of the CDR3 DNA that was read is TGTGCCAGCAAGAAGACCGGGACTCTCCAAGAGACC. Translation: CASKKTGTLQET. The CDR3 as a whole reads CASKKTGTLQETQYF. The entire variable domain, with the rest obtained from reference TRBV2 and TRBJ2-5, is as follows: EPEVTQTPSHQVTQMGQEVILRCVPISNHLYFYWYRQILGQKVEFLVSFYNNEISEKSEIFDDQFSVERPDGSNFTLKIRSTKLEDSAMYFCASKKTGTLQETQYFGPGTRLLVL.

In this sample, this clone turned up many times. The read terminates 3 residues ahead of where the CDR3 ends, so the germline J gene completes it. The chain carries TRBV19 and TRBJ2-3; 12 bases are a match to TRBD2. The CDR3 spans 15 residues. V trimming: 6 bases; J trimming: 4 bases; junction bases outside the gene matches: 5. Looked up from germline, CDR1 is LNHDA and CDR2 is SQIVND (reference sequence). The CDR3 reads CASRTSGSWADTQYF. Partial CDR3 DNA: TGTGCCAGTAGGACTAGCGGGAGTTGGGCAGATACG.

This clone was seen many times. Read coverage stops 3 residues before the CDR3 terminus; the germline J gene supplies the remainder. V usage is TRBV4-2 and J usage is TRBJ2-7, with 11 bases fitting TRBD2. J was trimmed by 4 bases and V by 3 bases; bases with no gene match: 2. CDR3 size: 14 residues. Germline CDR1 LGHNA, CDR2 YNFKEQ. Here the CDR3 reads CASSQRTSGYEQYF. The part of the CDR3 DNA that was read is TGTGCCAGCAGCCAGCGGACTAGCGGGTACGAG.

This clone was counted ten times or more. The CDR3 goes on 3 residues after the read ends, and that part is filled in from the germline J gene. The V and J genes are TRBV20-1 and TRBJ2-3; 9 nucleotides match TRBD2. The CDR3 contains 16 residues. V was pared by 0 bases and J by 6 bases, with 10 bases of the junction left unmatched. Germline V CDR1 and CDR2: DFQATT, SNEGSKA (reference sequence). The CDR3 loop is CSARDGASGKYDTQYF. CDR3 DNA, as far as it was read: TGCAGTGCTAGAGATGGGGCTAGCGGGAAATATGATACG.

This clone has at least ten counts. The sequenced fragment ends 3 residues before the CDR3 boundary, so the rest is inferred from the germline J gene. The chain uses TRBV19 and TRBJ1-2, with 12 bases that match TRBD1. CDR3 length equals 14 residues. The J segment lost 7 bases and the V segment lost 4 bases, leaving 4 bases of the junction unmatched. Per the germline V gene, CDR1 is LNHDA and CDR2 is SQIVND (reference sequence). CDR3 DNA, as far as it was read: TGTGCCAGTAGTACCGGGACAGGGGGCTCTGGC. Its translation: CASSTGTGGSG. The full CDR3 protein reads CASSTGTGGSGYTF.

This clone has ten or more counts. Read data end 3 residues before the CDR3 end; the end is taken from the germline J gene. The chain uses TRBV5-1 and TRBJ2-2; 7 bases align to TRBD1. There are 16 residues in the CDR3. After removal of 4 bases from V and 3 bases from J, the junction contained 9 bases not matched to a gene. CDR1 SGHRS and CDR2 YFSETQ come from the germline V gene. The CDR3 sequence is CASSIDRVMYTGELFF. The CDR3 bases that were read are TGCGCCAGCAGCATTGACAGGGTGATGTACACCGGGGAG.

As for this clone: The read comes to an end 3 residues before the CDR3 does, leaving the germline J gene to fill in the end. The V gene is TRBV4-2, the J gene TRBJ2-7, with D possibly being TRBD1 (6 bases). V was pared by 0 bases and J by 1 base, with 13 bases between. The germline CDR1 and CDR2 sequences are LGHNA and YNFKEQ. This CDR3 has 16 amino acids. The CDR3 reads CASSQDAQGTSYEQYF. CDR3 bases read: TGTGCCAGCAGCCAAGATGCACAGGGTACGTCCTACGAG.

The sequenced CDR3 bases are TGTGCCAGCAGTGCGACACAGATTTATAGCAATCAGCCC. This translates into CASSATQIYSNQP. The entire CDR3 protein reads CASSATQIYSNQPQHF. This chain links TRBV2 with TRBJ1-5; D gene uncertain. The CDR3 end is not reached by the read, which stops 3 residues before it; the germline J gene fills it in. There are 16 residues in the CDR3. The germline CDR1 and CDR2 sequences are SNHLY and FYNNEI. Trimming removed 4 bases from V and 0 bases from J, with 13 bases in between.

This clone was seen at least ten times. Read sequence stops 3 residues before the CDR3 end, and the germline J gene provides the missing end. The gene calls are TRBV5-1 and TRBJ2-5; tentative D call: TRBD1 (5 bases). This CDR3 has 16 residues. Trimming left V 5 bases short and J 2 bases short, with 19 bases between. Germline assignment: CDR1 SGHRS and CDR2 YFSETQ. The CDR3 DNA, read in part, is TGCGCCAGCAGGTGGGGCAAGGGAATGCGGCAAGAGACC. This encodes CASRWGKGMRQET. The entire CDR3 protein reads CASRWGKGMRQETQYF. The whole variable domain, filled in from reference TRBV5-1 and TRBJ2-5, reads KAGVTQTPRYLIKTRGQQVTLSCSPISGHRSVSWYQQTPGQGLQFLFEYFSETQRNKGNFPGRFSGRQFSNSRSEMNVSTLELGDSALYLCASRWGKGMRQETQYFGPGTRLLVL.

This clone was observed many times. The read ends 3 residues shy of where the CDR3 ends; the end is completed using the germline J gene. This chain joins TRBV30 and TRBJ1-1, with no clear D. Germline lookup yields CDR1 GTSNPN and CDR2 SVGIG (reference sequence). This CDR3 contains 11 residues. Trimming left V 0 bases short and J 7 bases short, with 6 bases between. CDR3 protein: CAWSVSVEAFF. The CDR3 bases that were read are TGTGCCTGGAGTGTCTCGGTTGAA.

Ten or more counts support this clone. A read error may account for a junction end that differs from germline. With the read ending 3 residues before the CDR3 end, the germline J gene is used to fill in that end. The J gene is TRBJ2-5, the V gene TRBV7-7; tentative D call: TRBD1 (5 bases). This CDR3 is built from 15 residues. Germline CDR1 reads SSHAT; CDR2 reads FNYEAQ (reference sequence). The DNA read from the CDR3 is TGTGCTAGCAGCCCCCGGTTAGGGGTACAAGAGACC. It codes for CASSPRLGVQET. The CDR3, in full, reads CASSPRLGVQETQYF.

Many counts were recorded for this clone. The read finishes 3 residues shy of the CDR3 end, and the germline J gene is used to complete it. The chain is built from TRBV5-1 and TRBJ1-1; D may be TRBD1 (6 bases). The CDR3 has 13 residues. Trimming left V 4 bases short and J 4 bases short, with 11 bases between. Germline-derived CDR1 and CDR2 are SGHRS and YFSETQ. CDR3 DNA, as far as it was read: TGCGCCAGCAGCCGAAAACAGGGCACTGAA. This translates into CASSRKQGTE. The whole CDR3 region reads CASSRKQGTEAFF. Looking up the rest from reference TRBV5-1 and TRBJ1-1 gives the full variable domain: KAGVTQTPRYLIKTRGQQVTLSCSPISGHRSVSWYQQTPGQGLQFLFEYFSETQRNKGNFPGRFSGRQFSNSRSEMNVSTLELGDSALYLCASSRKQGTEAFFGQGTRLTVV.

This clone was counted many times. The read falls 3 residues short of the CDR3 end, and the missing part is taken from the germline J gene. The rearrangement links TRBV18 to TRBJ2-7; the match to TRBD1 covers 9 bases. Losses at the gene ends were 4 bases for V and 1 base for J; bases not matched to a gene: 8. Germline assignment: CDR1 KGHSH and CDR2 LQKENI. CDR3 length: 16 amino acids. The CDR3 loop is CASSRNPGQGSYEQYF. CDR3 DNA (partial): TGTGCCAGCTCACGCAACCCGGGACAGGGTTCCTACGAG.

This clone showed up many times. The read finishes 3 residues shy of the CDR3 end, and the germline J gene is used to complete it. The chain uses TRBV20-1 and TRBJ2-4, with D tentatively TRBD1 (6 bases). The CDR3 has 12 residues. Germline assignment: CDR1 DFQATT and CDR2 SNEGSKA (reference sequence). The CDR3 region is CSAILTQGFQYF. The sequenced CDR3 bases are TGCAGTGCTATTCTCACCCAGGGGTTT.

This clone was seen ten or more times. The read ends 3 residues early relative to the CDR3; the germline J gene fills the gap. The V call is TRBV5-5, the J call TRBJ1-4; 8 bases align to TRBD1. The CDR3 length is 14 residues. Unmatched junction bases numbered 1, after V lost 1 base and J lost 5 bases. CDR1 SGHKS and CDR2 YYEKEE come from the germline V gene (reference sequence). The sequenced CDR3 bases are TGTGCCAGCAGCTTGACAGGGGGGAATGAAAAA. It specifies CASSLTGGNEK. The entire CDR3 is CASSLTGGNEKLFF.

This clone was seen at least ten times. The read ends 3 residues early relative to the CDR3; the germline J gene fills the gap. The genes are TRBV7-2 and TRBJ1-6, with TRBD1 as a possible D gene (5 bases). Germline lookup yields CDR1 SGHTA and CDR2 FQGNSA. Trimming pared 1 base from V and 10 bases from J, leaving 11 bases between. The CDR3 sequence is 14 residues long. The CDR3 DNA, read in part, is TGTGCCAGCAGCTTAGAAGGGGTCGGGTCACCC. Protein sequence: CASSLEGVGSP. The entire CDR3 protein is CASSLEGVGSPLHF.

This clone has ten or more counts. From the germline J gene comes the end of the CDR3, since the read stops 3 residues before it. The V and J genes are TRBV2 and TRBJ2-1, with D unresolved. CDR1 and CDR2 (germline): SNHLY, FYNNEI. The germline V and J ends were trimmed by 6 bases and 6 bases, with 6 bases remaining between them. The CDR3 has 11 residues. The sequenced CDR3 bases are TGTGCCAGCAGCCTCTTCAATGAG. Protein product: CASSLFNE. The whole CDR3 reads CASSLFNEQFF.

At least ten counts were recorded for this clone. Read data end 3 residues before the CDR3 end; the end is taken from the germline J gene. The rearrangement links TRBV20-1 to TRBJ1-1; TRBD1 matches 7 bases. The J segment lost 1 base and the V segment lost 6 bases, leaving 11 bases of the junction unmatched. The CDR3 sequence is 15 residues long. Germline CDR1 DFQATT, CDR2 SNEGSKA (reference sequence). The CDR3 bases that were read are TGCAGTGCGGAGGGGGCTTGGGCCCCGAACACTGAA. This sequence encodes CSAEGAWAPNTE. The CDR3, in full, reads CSAEGAWAPNTEAFF.

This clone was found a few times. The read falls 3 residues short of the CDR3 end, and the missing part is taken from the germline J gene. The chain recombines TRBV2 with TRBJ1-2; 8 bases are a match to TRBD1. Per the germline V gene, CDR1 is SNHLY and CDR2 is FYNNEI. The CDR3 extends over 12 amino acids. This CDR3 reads CASSVDREGYTF. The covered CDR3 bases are TGTGCCAGCAGTGTGGACAGGGAAGGC.

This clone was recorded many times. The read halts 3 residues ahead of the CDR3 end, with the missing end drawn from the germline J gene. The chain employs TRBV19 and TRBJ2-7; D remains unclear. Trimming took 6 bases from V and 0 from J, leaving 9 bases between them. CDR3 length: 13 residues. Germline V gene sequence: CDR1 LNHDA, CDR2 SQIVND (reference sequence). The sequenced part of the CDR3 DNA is TGTGCCAGTAGCCCCGCGTCCTCCTACGAG. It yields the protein CASSPASSYE. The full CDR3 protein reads CASSPASSYEQYF.

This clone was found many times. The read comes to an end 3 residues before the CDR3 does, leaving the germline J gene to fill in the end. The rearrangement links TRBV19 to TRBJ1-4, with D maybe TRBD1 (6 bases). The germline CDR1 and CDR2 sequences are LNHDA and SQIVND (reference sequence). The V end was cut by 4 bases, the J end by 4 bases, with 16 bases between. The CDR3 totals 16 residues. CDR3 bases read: TGTGCCAGTAGTAAGTCTTCACAGGGTTATAATGAAAAA. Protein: CASSKSSQGYNEK. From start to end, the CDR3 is CASSKSSQGYNEKLFF.

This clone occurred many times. The covered CDR3 bases are TGCGCCAGCAGCTTTCAACTCACAGATACG. Translation: CASSFQLTDT. The entire CDR3 sequence reads CASSFQLTDTQYF. The gene calls are TRBV5-1 and TRBJ2-3; the D is unclear. The read stops 3 residues short of the end of the CDR3; the missing end is completed from the germline J gene. CDR1 SGHRS and CDR2 YFSETQ come from the germline V gene. CDR3 size: 13 residues. The germline V and J ends were trimmed by 2 bases and 2 bases, with 6 bases remaining between them.

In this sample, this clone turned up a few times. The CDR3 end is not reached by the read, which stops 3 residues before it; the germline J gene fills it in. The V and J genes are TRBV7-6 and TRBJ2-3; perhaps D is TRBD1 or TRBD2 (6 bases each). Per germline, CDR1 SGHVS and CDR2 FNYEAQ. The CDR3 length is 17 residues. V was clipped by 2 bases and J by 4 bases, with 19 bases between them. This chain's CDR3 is CASSLTTGRTPADTQYF. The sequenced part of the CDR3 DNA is TGTGCCAGCAGCTTAACTACAGGGAGGACCCCCGCAGATACG.